What follows are 4 T cell receptor beta chains derived from one specimen sequenced in a study of tumor-infiltrating lymphocytes in primary liver carcinoma. RNA and DNA were co-extracted from about 19-30 mg of unsorted bulk tissue. Making TCR beta cDNA involved approximately 520 ng total RNA and a constant-region primer. Three rounds of nested multiplex PCR with slightly modified ARM-PCR produced TCR beta libraries. The opening two PCR rounds, around 9 cycles each, paired TRBV1-TRBV30 forward primers with a C-beta reverse primer. MiXCR, applied by TCRdb to the multiplex PCR reads, yields one record per CDR3 protein. Among 22,000 or so distinct CDR3 sequences listed, 80% were seen once. The specimen sequenced was liver tumor tissue from sampling region 2. The subset here: tumor region T2, inferior pole. The receptors shown here come from a young woman with primary liver carcinoma and hepatitis B virus infection.

This clonotype was counted once. The rearrangement links TRBV12-3 or TRBV12-4 to TRBJ2-3; D call uncertain. The CDR3 contains 14 residues. V lost 9 bases to trimming and J lost 0 bases, with 13 bases between them. The CDR3 DNA is TGTGCCAGTTTTCCCCCTCCTAGCACAGATACGCAGTATTTT. Protein: CASFPPPSTDTQYF.

This clonotype has just a few counts. The junction departs from the called germline gene at one end, perhaps through a read error. The chain is built from TRBV7-8 and TRBJ2-2, with D tentatively TRBD2 (5 bases). The germline V gene has CDR1 SGHVS and CDR2 FQNEAQ. The CDR3 has 15 residues. CDR3 residues: CASSLHGLSTGELFF. CDR3 DNA: TGTGCCAGCAGCTTACATGGACTCTCCACCGGGGAGCTGTTCTTT.

In the case of this clonotype: Sequence at one end of the junction differs from germline and may be a read error. The V and J genes are TRBV20-1 and TRBJ2-1, with 14 positions matching TRBD2. The CDR3 runs 17 residues. From germline, CDR1 is DFQATT and CDR2 SNEGSKA (reference sequence). In DNA, the CDR3 is TGCAGTGCTAGAGACTCCCTGGGGACTAGCGGGAGTTATGAGCCGTTCTTC. Its protein is CSARDSLGTSGSYEPFF.

This clonotype was picked up one time. At one end the junction does not follow the germline gene, possibly because of a read error. The chain combines TRBV4-3 with TRBJ2-1; TRBD2 matches 9 bases. Germline CDR1 reads LGHNA; CDR2 reads YSLEER. The CDR3 runs 16 residues. CDR3 DNA: TGCGCCAACAGCCAAAACTTAGCGGGAGTCAGAGATGAGCATTTCTTC. Protein: CANSQNLAGVRDEHFF.